Listed below are T cell receptor beta chains from one sample, sequenced in a study of read filtering for tumor transcriptome and immune sequencing. A single record per CDR3 protein comes from TCRdb applying MiXCR to the reads. The data hold approximately 40,000 distinct CDR3 sequences, with roughly 13% observed a single time. The sequencing input was a population of CD138-negative cells sorted from bone marrow. Every receptor here comes from a donor at least 40 years old with multiple myeloma. Both conserved end residues are part of each CDR3.

CDR3 length	V gene	J gene	CDR3 protein
14	TRBV6-5	TRBJ2-2	CASSPVGSYGELFF
14	TRBV5-5	TRBJ2-5	CASSAQGGGATQYF
12	TRBV20-1	TRBJ2-3	CSASRVGDTQYF
12	TRBV3-1	TRBJ2-7	CASSRQGYEQYF
17	TRBV23-1	TRBJ2-3	CASSQSNSFIGTDTQYF
16	TRBV5-1	TRBJ2-1	CASSLALSGPYNEQFF
15	TRBV20-1	TRBJ2-7	CSARNPRDRGYEQYF
15	TRBV4-2	TRBJ2-7	CASSQGLAGVYEQYF
13	TRBV5-1	TRBJ1-1	CASSLAGSAEAFF
12	TRBV28	TRBJ2-4	CASPDSGGIQYF
12	TRBV20-1	TRBJ2-1	CSARARSGRPIF
14	TRBV12-3/TRBV12-4	TRBJ1-2	CASSFRWGDDGYTF
14	TRBV7-9	TRBJ1-1	CASSHDRASTEAFF
16	TRBV20-1	TRBJ2-2	CSAQGRVLMNTGELFF
15	TRBV4-2	TRBJ2-7	CASSQDGDTSDEQYF
13	TRBV14	TRBJ1-3	CASSRGSGNTIYF
13	TRBV29-1	TRBJ2-1	CSVEAGTLGEQFF
15	TRBV20-1	TRBJ2-7	CSASPGTSATYEQYF
19	TRBV28	TRBJ2-1	CASRLSRRGRGLYYNEQFF
13	TRBV20-1	TRBJ2-2	CSASIDTTGELFF
18	TRBV7-8	TRBJ2-2	CASSLGRLAGAEDGELFF
10	TRBV29-1	TRBJ1-1	CSVVRTEAFF
13	TRBV18	TRBJ2-2	CASSPQNTGELFF
12	TRBV5-1	TRBJ2-1	CVSSASMGEQFF
15	TRBV11-2	TRBJ2-5	CASSFPRGQGETQYF
16	TRBV12-3/TRBV12-4	TRBJ2-1	CASSPRTGSSYNEQFF
14	TRBV28	TRBJ1-1	CASSPHREYSEAFF
16	TRBV7-8	TRBJ2-3	CASSLRSSGPTDTQYF
15	TRBV29-1	TRBJ2-1	CSVTTGGISYNEQFF
15	TRBV5-6	TRBJ2-1	CASSLVFVAGTKQFF
13	TRBV20-1	TRBJ2-3	CSVPGQTTDTQYF
15	TRBV5-1	TRBJ1-2	CASSLGSGLNYGYTF
19	TRBV11-2	TRBJ2-6	CASSSRLRTGGSGANVLTF
14	TRBV28	TRBJ2-3	CASVPSGSTDTQYF
16	TRBV6-1	TRBJ2-6	CASTKTGGPGANVLTF
13	TRBV9	TRBJ2-2	CASSPRGGGELFF
13	TRBV29-1	TRBJ2-5	CSVGGGVGETQYF
14	TRBV20-1	TRBJ2-5	CSAPLTGGTETQYF
15	TRBV2	TRBJ2-1	CASRRTSGTYNEQFF
14	TRBV28	TRBJ2-1	CASRPGHTYNEQFF
12	TRBV27	TRBJ2-2	CASRHTGGELFF
15	TRBV5-1	TRBJ1-2	CASSPSGTFTYGYTF
13	TRBV2	TRBJ2-5	CASRQGEGETQYF